The T cell receptor beta chain under discussion was sequenced for a study of T-cell memory formation after mild COVID-19. This clonotype was picked up a small number of times. No antigen is known for it. This CDR3 has 14 residues. Trimming cost V 3 bases and J 2 bases, with 9 bases left between them. TCRdb re-derived calls from the 5' RACE reads in MiXCR, one entry per CDR3 protein. The profile covers 200,000 to 250,000 distinct CDR3 sequences, with 15% appearing a single time and 2.1% taken by the ten largest. Study conclusions and caveats: Memory from before infection featured some responding clones, which suggests cross-reactive memory joined. Clones that contracted clustered mainly in CM and EM if CD4+ and in EMRA if CD8+.

Source material: PBMCs or a T cell subset sorted from them (not recorded which). The rearrangement joins TRBV12-3 or TRBV12-4 to TRBJ2-3; D call uncertain. The clonotype originates from an adult woman who had mild COVID-19 (a few samples of this study predate the infection). Cell type and time point are not known. CDR3 amino acids: CASSFRKDTDTQYF. The CDR3, as DNA: TGTGCCAGCAGTTTCCGAAAGGACACAGATACGCAGTATTTT.